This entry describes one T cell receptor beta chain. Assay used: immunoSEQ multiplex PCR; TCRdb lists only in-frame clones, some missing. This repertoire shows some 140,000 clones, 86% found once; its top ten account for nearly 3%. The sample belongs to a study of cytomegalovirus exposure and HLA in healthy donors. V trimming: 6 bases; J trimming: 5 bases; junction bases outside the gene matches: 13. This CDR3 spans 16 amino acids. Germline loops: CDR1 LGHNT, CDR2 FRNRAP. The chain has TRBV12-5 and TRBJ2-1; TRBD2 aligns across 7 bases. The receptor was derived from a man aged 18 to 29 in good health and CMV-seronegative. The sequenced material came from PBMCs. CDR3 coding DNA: TGTGCTAGTGGAACTAGCGTTATCCGACTAAACAATGAGCAGTTCTTC. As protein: CASGTSVIRLNNEQFF.